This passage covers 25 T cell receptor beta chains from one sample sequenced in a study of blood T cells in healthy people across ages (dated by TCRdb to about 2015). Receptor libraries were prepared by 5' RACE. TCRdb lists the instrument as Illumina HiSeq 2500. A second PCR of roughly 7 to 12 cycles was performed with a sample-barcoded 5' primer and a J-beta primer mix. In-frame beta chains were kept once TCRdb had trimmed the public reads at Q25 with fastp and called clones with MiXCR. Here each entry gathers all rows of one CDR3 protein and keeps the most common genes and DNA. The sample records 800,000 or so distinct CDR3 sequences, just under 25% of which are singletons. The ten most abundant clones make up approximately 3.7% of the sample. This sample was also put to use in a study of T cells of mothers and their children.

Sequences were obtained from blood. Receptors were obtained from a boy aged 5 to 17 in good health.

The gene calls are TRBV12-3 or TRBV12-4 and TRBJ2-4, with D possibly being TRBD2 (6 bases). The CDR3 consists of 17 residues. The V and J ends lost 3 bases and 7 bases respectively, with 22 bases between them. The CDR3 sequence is CASSFISHGGGWNIQYF. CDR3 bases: TGTGCCAGCAGTTTTATCTCCCACGGGGGAGGATGGAACATTCAGTACTTC.

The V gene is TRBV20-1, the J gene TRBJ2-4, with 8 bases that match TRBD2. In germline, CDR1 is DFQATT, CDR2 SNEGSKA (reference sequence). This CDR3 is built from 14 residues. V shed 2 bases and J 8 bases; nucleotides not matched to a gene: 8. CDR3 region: CSARQRGRTDIQYF. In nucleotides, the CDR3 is TGCAGTGCTAGACAGCGGGGGCGAACAGACATTCAGTACTTC.

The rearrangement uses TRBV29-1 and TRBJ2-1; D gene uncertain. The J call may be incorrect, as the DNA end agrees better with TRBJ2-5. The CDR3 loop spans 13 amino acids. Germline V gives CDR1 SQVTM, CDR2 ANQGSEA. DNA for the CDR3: TGCAGCGTCGGGCCTCCCCCGCGGGAGACCCAGTACTTC. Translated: CSVGPPPRETQYF.

The DNA for the CDR3 is TGTGCCAGCAGTTACAGGGGGATTGGTTACGAGCAGTACTTC. This encodes CASSYRGIGYEQYF. This chain joins TRBV12-3 or TRBV12-4 and TRBJ2-7, with 8 nucleotides matching TRBD1. J gave up 4 bases and V 4 bases, and 6 bases lay outside the gene matches. The CDR3 has 14 amino acids.

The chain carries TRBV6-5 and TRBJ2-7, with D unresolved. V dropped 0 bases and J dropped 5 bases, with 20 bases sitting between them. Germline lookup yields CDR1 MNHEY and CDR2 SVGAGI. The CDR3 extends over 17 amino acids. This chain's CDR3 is CASSYSGGWSTLHEQYF. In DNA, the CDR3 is TGTGCCAGCAGTTACTCGGGCGGCTGGTCAACCCTCCACGAGCAGTACTTC.

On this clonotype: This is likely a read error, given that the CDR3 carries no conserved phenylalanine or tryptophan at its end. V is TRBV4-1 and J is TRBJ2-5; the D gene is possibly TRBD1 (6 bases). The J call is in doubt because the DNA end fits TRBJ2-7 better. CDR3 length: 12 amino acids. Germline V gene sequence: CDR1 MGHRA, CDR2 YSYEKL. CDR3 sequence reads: CASSQDSYEQYI. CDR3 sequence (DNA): TGCGCCAGCAGCCAGGACAGCTACGAGCAGTACATC.

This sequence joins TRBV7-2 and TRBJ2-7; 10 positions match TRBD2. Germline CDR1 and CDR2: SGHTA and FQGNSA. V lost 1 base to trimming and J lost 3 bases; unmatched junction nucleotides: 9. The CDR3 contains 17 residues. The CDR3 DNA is TGTGCCAGCAGCTTAGGTCCTAGCGGGAGCTTGGGCTACGAGCAGTACTTC. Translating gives CASSLGPSGSLGYEQYF. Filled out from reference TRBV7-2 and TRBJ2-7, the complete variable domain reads GAGVSQSPSNKVTEKGKDVELRCDPISGHTALYWYRQSLGQGLEFLIYFQGNSAPDKSGLPSDRFSAERTGGSVSTLTIQRTQQEDSAVYLCASSLGPSGSLGYEQYFGPGTRLTVT.

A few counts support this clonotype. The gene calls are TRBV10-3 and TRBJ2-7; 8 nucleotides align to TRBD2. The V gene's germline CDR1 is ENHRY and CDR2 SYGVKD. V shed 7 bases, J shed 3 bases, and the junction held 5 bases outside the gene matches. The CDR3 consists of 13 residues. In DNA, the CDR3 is TGTGCCATCACTACGGGAGGGCTCTACGAGCAGTACTTC. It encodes CAITTGGLYEQYF.

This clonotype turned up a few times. CDR3 coding DNA: TGTGCCAGCAGCGAGGACTTAACCTACGAGCAGTACTTC. It encodes CASSEDLTYEQYF. This chain joins TRBV9 and TRBJ2-7; D may be TRBD2 (5 bases). Germline V gene data show CDR1 as SGDLS and CDR2 as YYNGEE. Between the trimmed V and J ends, which lost 3 bases and 2 bases, there was a span of 9 bases. CDR3 length: 13 amino acids.

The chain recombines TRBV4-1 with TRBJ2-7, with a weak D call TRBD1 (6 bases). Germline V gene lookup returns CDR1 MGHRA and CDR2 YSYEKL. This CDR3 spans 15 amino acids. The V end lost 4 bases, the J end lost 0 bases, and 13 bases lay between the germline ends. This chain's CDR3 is CASSRTDTASYEQYF. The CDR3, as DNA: TGCGCCAGCAGCCGGACAGATACTGCCTCCTACGAGCAGTACTTC.

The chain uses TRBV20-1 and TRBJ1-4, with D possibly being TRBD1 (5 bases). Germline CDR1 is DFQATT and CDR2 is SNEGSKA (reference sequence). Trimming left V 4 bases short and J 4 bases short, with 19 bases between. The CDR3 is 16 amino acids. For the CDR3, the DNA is TGCAGTGCTAAGCGCCCAGCCCAGGGACTTAATGAAAAACTGTTTTTT. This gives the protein CSAKRPAQGLNEKLFF.

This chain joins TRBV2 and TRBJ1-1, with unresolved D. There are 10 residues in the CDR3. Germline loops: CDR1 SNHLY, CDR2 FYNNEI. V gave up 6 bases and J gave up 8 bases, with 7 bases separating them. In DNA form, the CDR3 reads TGTGCCAGCAGCCGGCGGGAAGCTTTCTTT. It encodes CASSRREAFF.

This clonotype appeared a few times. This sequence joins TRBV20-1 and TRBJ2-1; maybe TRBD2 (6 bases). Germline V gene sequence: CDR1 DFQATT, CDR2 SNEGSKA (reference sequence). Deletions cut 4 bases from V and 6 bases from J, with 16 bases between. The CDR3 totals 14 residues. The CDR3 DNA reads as TGCAGTGCTACCCTTGGGGGGATCGGCAATGAGCAGTTCTTC. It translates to CSATLGGIGNEQFF.

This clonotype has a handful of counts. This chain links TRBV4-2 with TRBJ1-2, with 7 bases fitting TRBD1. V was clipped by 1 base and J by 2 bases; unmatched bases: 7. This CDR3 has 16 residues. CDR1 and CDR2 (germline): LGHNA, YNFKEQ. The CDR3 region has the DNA TGTGCCAGCAGCCAAGCCTACCGGGACAGCAACTATGGCTACACCTTC. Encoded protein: CASSQAYRDSNYGYTF.

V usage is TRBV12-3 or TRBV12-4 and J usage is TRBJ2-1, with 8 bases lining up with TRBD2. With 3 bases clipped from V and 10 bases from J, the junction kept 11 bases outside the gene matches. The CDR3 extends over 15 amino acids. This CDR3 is CASSFGRTSTMEQFF. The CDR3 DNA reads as TGTGCCAGCAGTTTTGGCCGGACTAGCACAATGGAGCAGTTCTTC.

As DNA, the CDR3 is TGTGCCAGCAGCCCTGGGATTTCCGAGCAGTACTTC. It yields the protein CASSPGISEQYF. The chain is built from TRBV7-9 and TRBJ2-7; D is ambiguous. The CDR3 is 12 amino acids. Looked up from germline, CDR1 is SEHNR and CDR2 is FQNEAQ (reference sequence). V was trimmed by 5 bases and J by 6 bases, leaving 11 bases between them.

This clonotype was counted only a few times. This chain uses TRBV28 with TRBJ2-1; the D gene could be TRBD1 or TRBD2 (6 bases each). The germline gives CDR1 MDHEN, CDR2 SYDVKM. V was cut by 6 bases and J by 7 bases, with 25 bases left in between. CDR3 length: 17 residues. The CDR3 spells CASSLLGGGKSLNEQFF. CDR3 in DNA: TGTGCCAGCAGCCTCCTGGGGGGCGGGAAGTCACTTAATGAGCAGTTCTTC.

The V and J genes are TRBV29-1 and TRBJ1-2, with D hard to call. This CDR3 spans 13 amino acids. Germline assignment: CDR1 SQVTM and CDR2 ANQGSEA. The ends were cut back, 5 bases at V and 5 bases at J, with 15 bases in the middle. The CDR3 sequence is CSVFVGVYYGYTF. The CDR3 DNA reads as TGCAGCGTTTTCGTCGGGGTTTATTATGGCTACACCTTC.

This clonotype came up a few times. In DNA form, the CDR3 reads TGTGCCAGCAGTGGAGAGGGGCGAGCTTTCTTT. It yields the protein CASSGEGRAFF. The chain combines TRBV2 with TRBJ1-1, with D possibly TRBD1 on 5 matching bases. Germline CDR1 reads SNHLY; CDR2 reads FYNNEI. V dropped 4 bases and J dropped 10 bases, with 10 bases sitting between them. The CDR3 spans 11 residues.

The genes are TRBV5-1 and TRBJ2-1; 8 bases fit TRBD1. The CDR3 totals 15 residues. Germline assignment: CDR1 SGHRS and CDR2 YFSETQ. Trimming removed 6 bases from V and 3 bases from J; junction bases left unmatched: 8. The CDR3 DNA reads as TGCGCCAGCACCTCAACAGGGGGTGGCTACAATGAGCAGTTCTTC. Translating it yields CASTSTGGGYNEQFF.

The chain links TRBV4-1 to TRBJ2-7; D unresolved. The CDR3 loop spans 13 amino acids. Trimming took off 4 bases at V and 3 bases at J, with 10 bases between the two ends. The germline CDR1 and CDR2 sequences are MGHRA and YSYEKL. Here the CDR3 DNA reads TGCGCCAGCAGCCGAGGAAACGACTACGAGCAGTACTTC. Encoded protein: CASSRGNDYEQYF.

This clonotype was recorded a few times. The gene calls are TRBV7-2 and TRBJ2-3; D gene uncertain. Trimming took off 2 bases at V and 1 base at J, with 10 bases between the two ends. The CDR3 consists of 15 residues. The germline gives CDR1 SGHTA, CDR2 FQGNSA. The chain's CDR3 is CASSLRLVRTDTQYF. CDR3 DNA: TGTGCCAGCAGCTTAAGACTTGTACGCACAGATACGCAGTATTTT.

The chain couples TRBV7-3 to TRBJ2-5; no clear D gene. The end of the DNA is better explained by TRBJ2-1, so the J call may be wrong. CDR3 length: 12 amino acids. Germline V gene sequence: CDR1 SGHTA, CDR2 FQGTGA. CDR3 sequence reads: CASSADGGEQFF. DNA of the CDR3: TGTGCCAGCAGCGCGGACGGCGGTGAGCAGTTCTTC.

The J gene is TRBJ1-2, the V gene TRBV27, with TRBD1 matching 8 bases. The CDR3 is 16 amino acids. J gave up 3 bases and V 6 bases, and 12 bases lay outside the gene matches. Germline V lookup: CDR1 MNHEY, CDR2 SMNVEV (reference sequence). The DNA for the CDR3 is TGTGCCAGCAGCGCAGGGGGGCAGGGGGCTTACTATGGCTACACCTTC. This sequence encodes CASSAGGQGAYYGYTF.

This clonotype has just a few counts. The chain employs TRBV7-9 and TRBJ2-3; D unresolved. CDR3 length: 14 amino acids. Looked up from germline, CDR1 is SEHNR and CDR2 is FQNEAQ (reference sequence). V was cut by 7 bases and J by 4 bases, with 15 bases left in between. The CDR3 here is CASTQLGKADTQYF. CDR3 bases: TGTGCCAGCACCCAATTAGGGAAGGCAGATACGCAGTATTTT.